Each of the 28 T cell receptor beta chains below was sequenced from the same sample in a study of T cell responses to AZD1222 COVID-19 vaccine. Method: immunoSEQ multiplex PCR; TCRdb's copy keeps in-frame clones and lacks some. The table shows 99,000 or so clones, with 85% to 95% occurring only once. The starting material was peripheral blood, obtained on day 0 of AZD1222 vaccination. The receptors come from an adult in good health.

The chain combines TRBV27 with TRBJ1-1; D gene uncertain. CDR1 and CDR2 from the germline V gene are MNHEY and SMNVEV (reference sequence). The CDR3 spans 12 residues. Trimming pared 8 bases from V and 1 base from J, leaving 8 bases between. CDR3 amino acids: CASVRKNTEAFF. The CDR3 DNA reads TGTGCCAGCGTACGAAAGAACACTGAAGCTTTCTTT.

V is TRBV2 and J is TRBJ1-5; D gene uncertain. The germline V and J ends were trimmed by 3 bases and 0 bases, with 9 bases remaining between them. This CDR3 is 15 amino acids long. The V gene's germline CDR1 is SNHLY and CDR2 FYNNEI. In DNA, the CDR3 is TGTGCCAGCAGTGACTACAGTGATAGCAATCAGCCCCAGCATTTT. This codes for CASSDYSDSNQPQHF.

This clone was counted a single time. This chain uses TRBV19 with TRBJ2-2, with 12 bases identical to TRBD1. J lost 6 bases, V lost 9 bases, and 11 bases had no gene match. From germline, CDR1 is LNHDA and CDR2 SQIVND (reference sequence). CDR3 length equals 16 residues. CDR3 sequence reads: CASKLIGTGGPGELFF. The CDR3 DNA reads as TGTGCCAGCAAACTAATCGGGACAGGGGGCCCCGGGGAGCTGTTTTTT.

The CDR3, as DNA: TGCGCCAGCAGCTTGAATCTTGCGGGACCTGGGAATGAGCAGTTCTTC. This codes for CASSLNLAGPGNEQFF. The chain couples TRBV5-1 to TRBJ2-1, with D perhaps matching TRBD2 (6 bases). Trimming took 1 base from V and 7 from J, leaving 18 bases between them. Germline assignment: CDR1 SGHRS and CDR2 YFSETQ. CDR3 size: 16 residues.

The chain recombines TRBV6-5 with TRBJ1-2; perhaps TRBD1 as D (6 bases). The CDR3 runs to 15 residues. CDR1 MNHEY and CDR2 SVGAGI come from the germline V gene. V was shortened by 7 bases and J by 0 bases, with 15 bases between the two germline ends. The CDR3 sequence is CASTGRTASNYGYTF. In DNA form, the CDR3 reads TGTGCCAGCACCGGACGGACAGCCTCTAACTATGGCTACACCTTC.

The chain couples TRBV19 to TRBJ2-1; a possible D gene is TRBD2 (6 bases). V lost 3 bases, J lost 4 bases, and 7 bases lay in between. Germline V gene data show CDR1 as LNHDA and CDR2 as SQIVND (reference sequence). The CDR3 sequence is 13 residues long. CDR3 nucleotides: TGTGCCAGTAGTATGCGGGGATACAATGAGCAGTTCTTC. It codes for CASSMRGYNEQFF.

This chain connects TRBV27 to TRBJ2-6; possibly TRBD1 or TRBD2 for D (5 bases each). Germline-derived CDR1 and CDR2 are MNHEY and SMNVEV (reference sequence). Trimming shortened V by 2 bases and J by 0 bases, and 11 bases separated the two germline ends. The CDR3 contains 17 residues. The CDR3 loop is CASSLGGGTSGANVLTF. The CDR3 bases are TGTGCCAGCAGTTTAGGTGGTGGGACCTCTGGGGCCAACGTCCTGACTTTC.

V and J are TRBV4-1 and TRBJ2-1, with 7 bases fitting TRBD1. This CDR3 is 15 amino acids long. J gave up 11 bases and V 6 bases, and 16 bases lay outside the gene matches. The germline V gene encodes CDR1 MGHRA and CDR2 YSYEKL. DNA for the CDR3: TGCGCCAGCAGTACAGTCGAAGGCCGGACAGGAAAGCAGTTCTTC. Translated: CASSTVEGRTGKQFF.

The genes are TRBV27 and TRBJ1-1, with D unresolved. V lost 3 bases, J lost 0 bases, and 5 bases lay in between. CDR1 is MNHEY, CDR2 SMNVEV, per germline (reference sequence). The CDR3 sequence is 13 residues long. The CDR3 region has the DNA TGTGCCAGCAGTTTGGGCATGAACACTGAAGCTTTCTTT. Translating it yields CASSLGMNTEAFF.

This sequence joins TRBV3-1 (or the pseudogene TRBV3-2) and TRBJ2-1; 9 nucleotides match TRBD2. Germline V gene data show CDR1 as LGHDT and CDR2 as YNNKEL (reference sequence). The CDR3 covers 14 residues. V shed 4 bases and J 7 bases; nucleotides not matched to a gene: 5. The chain's CDR3 is CASSLSGRKNEQFF. For the CDR3, the DNA is TGTGCCAGCAGCCTTAGCGGGAGAAAAAATGAGCAGTTCTTC.

The chain couples TRBV30 to TRBJ2-1, with 11 positions matching TRBD2. The germline V gene has CDR1 GTSNPN and CDR2 SVGIG (reference sequence). V shed 1 base, J shed 5 bases, and the junction held 4 bases outside the gene matches. The CDR3 is made up of 15 amino acids. The CDR3 spells CAWSGLTSGDNEQFF. The DNA of the CDR3 is TGTGCCTGGAGTGGACTGACTAGCGGGGACAATGAGCAGTTCTTC.

The chain employs TRBV5-5 and TRBJ1-1; D is ambiguous. Trimming took 3 bases from V and 10 from J, leaving 16 bases between them. The germline gives CDR1 SGHKS, CDR2 YYEKEE (reference sequence). The CDR3 consists of 13 residues. The CDR3 coding sequence is TGTGCCAGCAGCTCGCCGGGGAACTCGGGAGCTTTCTTT. This encodes CASSSPGNSGAFF.

This clone was picked up one time. This chain joins TRBV12-5 and TRBJ2-1; 10 bases agree with TRBD2. Germline CDR1 LGHNT, CDR2 FRNRAP. The CDR3 extends over 13 amino acids. V lost 8 bases and J lost 10; bases outside the gene matches: 8. The CDR3 sequence: CASSSSGRTEQFF. In DNA, the CDR3 is TGTGCTAGTAGCTCTAGCGGGAGAACGGAGCAGTTCTTC. The full variable domain, rest sourced from reference TRBV12-5 and TRBJ2-1, is DARVTQTPRHKVTEMGQEVTMRCQPILGHNTVFWYRQTMMQGLELLAYFRNRAPLDDSGMPKDRFSAEMPDATLATLKIQPSEPRDSAVYFCASSSSGRTEQFFGPGTRLTVL.

This clone was picked up a small number of times. V usage is TRBV20-1 and J usage is TRBJ2-1; D is undetermined. This CDR3 has 15 residues. V gave up 3 bases and J gave up 8 bases, with 20 bases separating them. Germline loops: CDR1 DFQATT, CDR2 SNEGSKA (reference sequence). CDR3 sequence reads: CSASALFELSYEQFF. CDR3 DNA: TGCAGTGCTAGTGCACTTTTCGAACTTAGCTATGAGCAGTTCTTC.

In its sample, this clone was seen once. The chain is built from TRBV18 and TRBJ2-3, with 9 bases aligning to TRBD2. This CDR3 region has 24 residues. The germline CDR1 and CDR2 sequences are KGHSH and LQKENI. Trimming removed 4 bases from V and 2 bases from J; junction bases left unmatched: 31. The CDR3 nucleotides are TGTGCCAGCTCACGGCCCGTATTTAATCCTCTGGAAAAGCGGGAGGACCGAACCACAGATACGCAGTATTTT. Residues: CASSRPVFNPLEKREDRTTDTQYF.

The chain uses TRBV11-3 and TRBJ2-5; D is uncertain. V lost 5 bases and J lost 5, with 9 bases in between. Germline assignment: CDR1 SGHNT and CDR2 YENEEA. This CDR3 has 12 residues. Written as DNA, the CDR3 is TGTGCCAGCAGCCAAGTTCAGGAGACCCAGTACTTC. This encodes CASSQVQETQYF.

This clone occurred once. V and J are TRBV10-2 and TRBJ2-3; 11 nucleotides match TRBD2. V was pared by 6 bases and J by 4 bases, with 9 bases of the junction left unmatched. Per the germline V gene, CDR1 is WSHSY and CDR2 is SAAADI. The CDR3 consists of 16 residues. The CDR3 DNA follows: TGCGCCAGCAGGGAACTAGCGGGAGAACCCCCAGATACGCAGTATTTT. Its protein is CASRELAGEPPDTQYF.

This sequence joins TRBV5-1 and TRBJ2-7; 11 positions agree with TRBD2. This CDR3 region has 17 residues. The V and J ends lost 2 bases and 6 bases, in that order; junction bases with no gene match: 13. Germline V gene sequence: CDR1 SGHRS, CDR2 YFSETQ. The CDR3 protein is CASSLLILAGGPVEQYF. CDR3 coding DNA: TGCGCCAGCAGCTTACTTATTTTAGCGGGAGGGCCGGTCGAGCAGTACTTC.

The V call is TRBV28, the J call TRBJ1-6; no clear D gene. V was trimmed by 9 bases and J by 8 bases, leaving 11 bases between them. The CDR3 loop spans 12 amino acids. CDR1 MDHEN and CDR2 SYDVKM come from the germline V gene. The CDR3 DNA sequence: TGTGCCAGTCATTCGCAGGATTCACCCCTCCACTTT. Translation gives CASHSQDSPLHF.

The gene calls are TRBV7-2 and TRBJ2-7; TRBD2 agrees at 9 bases. J lost 1 base, V lost 1 base, and 5 bases had no gene match. CDR1 is SGHTA, CDR2 FQGNSA, per germline. The length of the CDR3 is 16 residues. CDR3 nucleotides: TGTGCCAGCAGCTTAGGTAGCGGGAGTCGATCCTACGAGCAGTACTTC. Translation: CASSLGSGSRSYEQYF.

This chain connects TRBV19 to TRBJ2-1; either TRBD1 or TRBD2 may fit D (7 bases each). The germline V and J ends were trimmed by 0 bases and 6 bases, with 15 bases remaining between them. CDR3 length: 16 residues. Per germline, CDR1 LNHDA and CDR2 SQIVND (reference sequence). In DNA, the CDR3 is TGTGCCAGTAGTATAGACAGACAGGGAGGGGGCAATGAGCAGTTCTTC. Translated: CASSIDRQGGGNEQFF. Combining the CDR3 with reference TRBV19 and TRBJ2-1 gives the whole variable domain DGGITQSPKYLFRKEGQNVTLSCEQNLNHDAMYWYRQDPGQGLRLIYYSQIVNDFQKGDIAEGYSVSREKKESFPLTVTSAQKNPTAFYLCASSIDRQGGGNEQFFGPGTRLTVL.

This clone was counted once. The rearrangement joins TRBV29-1 to TRBJ1-1, with 8 bases matching TRBD1. The junction had 13 bases not matched to a gene; V was cut back by 6 bases and J by 4 bases. There are 15 residues in the CDR3. From germline, CDR1 is SQVTM and CDR2 ANQGSEA. CDR3 nucleotide sequence: TGCAGCGTCCGCACAGGGGGTTCACACGGCACTGAAGCTTTCTTT. Its protein is CSVRTGGSHGTEAFF.

The chain is built from TRBV2 and TRBJ1-1; no firm D call. V was cut by 7 bases and J by 0 bases, with 15 bases left in between. Germline V gives CDR1 SNHLY, CDR2 FYNNEI. The CDR3 runs 15 residues. The chain's CDR3 is CASTGPPIMNTEAFF. Here the CDR3 DNA reads TGTGCCAGCACGGGCCCCCCCATCATGAACACTGAAGCTTTCTTT.

V usage is TRBV2 and J usage is TRBJ1-2, with 8 bases identical to TRBD1. J gave up 4 bases and V 6 bases, and 1 base lay outside the gene matches. From germline, CDR1 is SNHLY and CDR2 FYNNEI. CDR3 length equals 12 residues. CDR3 coding DNA: TGTGCCAGCAGAACAGGGGGCTATGGCTACACCTTC. Translated: CASRTGGYGYTF.

The chain uses TRBV6-5 and TRBJ2-7, with D unclear. This CDR3 comprises 13 residues. V was cut by 6 bases and J by 3 bases, with 12 bases left in between. CDR1 and CDR2 (germline): MNHEY, SVGAGI. The CDR3 sequence: CASRSGTIYEQYF. Here the CDR3 DNA reads TGTGCCAGCAGATCGGGTACGATCTACGAGCAGTACTTC.

The chain joins TRBV19 to TRBJ1-1; D unresolved. V lost 4 bases and J lost 2, with 8 bases in between. CDR1 is LNHDA and CDR2 is SQIVND in the germline V gene (reference sequence). The CDR3 is 13 amino acids. Here the CDR3 reads CASSRPANTEAFF. In DNA, the CDR3 is TGTGCCAGTAGTAGGCCCGCAAACACTGAAGCTTTCTTT. Looking up the rest from reference TRBV19 and TRBJ1-1 gives the full variable domain: DGGITQSPKYLFRKEGQNVTLSCEQNLNHDAMYWYRQDPGQGLRLIYYSQIVNDFQKGDIAEGYSVSREKKESFPLTVTSAQKNPTAFYLCASSRPANTEAFFGQGTRLTVV.

The chain carries TRBV5-6 and TRBJ1-1; D is possibly TRBD1 (6 bases). This CDR3 is 15 amino acids long. V lost 0 bases to trimming and J lost 1 base, with 10 bases between them. Germline CDR1 and CDR2: SGHDT and YYEEEE. The CDR3 DNA reads TGTGCCAGCAGCTTGGGGGGGCACGGGAACACTGAAGCTTTCTTT. It is translated as CASSLGGHGNTEAFF.

The V call is TRBV18, the J call TRBJ2-1, with D possibly TRBD1 on 5 matching bases. V gave up 2 bases and J gave up 6 bases, with 11 bases separating them. From germline, CDR1 is KGHSH and CDR2 LQKENI. This CDR3 contains 14 residues. The CDR3 nucleotides are TGTGCCAGCTCACCAGTCTCAGGGCCCAATGAGCAGTTCTTC. Translating gives CASSPVSGPNEQFF.